This entry describes one TCR beta chain. These data originate in a study of blood T cell repertoires in COVID-19. For the study at large: COVID-19 samples collected from the United States, Italy and Spain covered acute and convalescent phases. In each case, the material was cDNA or gDNA derived from T cells, B-cell-depleted T cells, or PBMCs.

CDR1 and CDR2 (germline): ENHRY, SYGVKD. The J segment lost 7 bases and the V segment lost 6 bases, leaving 6 bases of the junction unmatched. The CDR3 has 13 residues. Original processing notes: Reference gene primer amplification yielded estimated nucleated cell counts. The table came from immunoSEQ multiplex PCR; TCRdb's copy has only in-frame clones and leaves some out. The DNA gave D and trimming, while V, J and clone size come from that table. The sample consists of about 260,000 clones, 84% of them appearing once. The rearrangement uses TRBV10-3 and TRBJ2-5; 9 nucleotides agree with TRBD2. The TCR sequence derives from a man aged 55 to 70 with acute or convalescent COVID-19. Specimen: peripheral blood. CDR3 in DNA: TGTGCCATCAGCGCTAGCGGGACAAGGACCCAGTACTTC. Encoded protein: CAISASGTRTQYF.